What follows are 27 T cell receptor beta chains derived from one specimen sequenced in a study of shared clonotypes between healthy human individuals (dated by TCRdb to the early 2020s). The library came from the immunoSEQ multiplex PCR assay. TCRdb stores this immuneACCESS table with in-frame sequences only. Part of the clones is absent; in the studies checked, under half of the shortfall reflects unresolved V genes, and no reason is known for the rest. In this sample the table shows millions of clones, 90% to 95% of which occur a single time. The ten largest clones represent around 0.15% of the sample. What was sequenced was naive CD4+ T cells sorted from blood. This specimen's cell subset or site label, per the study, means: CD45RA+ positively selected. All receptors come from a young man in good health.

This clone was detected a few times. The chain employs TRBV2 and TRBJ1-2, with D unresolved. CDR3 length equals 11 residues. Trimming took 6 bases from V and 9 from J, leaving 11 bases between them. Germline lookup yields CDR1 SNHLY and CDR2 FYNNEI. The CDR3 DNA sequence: TGTGCCAGCAGCGAGACAACGAGCTACACCTTC. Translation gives CASSETTSYTF.

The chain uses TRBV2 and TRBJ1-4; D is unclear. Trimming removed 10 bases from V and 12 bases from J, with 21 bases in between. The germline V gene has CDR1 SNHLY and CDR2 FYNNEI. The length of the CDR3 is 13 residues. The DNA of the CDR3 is TGTGCCATAGAGAGGGCTGGGTTGGCGGAACTGTTTTTT. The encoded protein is CAIERAGLAELFF.

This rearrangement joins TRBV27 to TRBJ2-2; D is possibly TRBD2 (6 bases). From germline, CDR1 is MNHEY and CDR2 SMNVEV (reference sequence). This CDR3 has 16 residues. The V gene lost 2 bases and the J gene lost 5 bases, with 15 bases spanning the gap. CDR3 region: CASSLVSGRLTGELFF. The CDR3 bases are TGTGCCAGCAGTTTAGTTTCAGGGAGGTTGACCGGGGAGCTGTTTTTT.

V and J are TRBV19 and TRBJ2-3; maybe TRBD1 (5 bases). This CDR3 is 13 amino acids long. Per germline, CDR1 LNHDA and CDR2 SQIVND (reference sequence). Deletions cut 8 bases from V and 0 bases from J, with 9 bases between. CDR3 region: CASGASSTDTQYF. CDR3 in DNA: TGTGCCAGTGGGGCCAGTAGCACAGATACGCAGTATTTT.

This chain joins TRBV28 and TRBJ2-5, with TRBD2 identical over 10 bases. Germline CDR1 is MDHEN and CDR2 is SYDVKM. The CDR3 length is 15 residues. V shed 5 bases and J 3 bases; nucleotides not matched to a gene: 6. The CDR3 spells CASSQTGLAEETQYF. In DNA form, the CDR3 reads TGTGCCAGCAGTCAAACCGGACTAGCGGAAGAGACCCAGTACTTC.

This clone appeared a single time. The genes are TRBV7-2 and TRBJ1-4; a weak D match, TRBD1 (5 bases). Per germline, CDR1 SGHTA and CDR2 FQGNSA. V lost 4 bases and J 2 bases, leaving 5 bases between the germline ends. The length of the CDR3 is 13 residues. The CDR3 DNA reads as TGTGCCAGCAGCTGGGGGACTAATGAAAAACTGTTTTTT. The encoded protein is CASSWGTNEKLFF.

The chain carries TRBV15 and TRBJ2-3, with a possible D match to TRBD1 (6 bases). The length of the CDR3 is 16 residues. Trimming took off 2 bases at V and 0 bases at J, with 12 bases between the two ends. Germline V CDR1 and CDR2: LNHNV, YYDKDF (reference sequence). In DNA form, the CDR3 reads TGTGCCACCAGCAGACCTGACAGGCGAAGCACAGATACGCAGTATTTT. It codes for CATSRPDRRSTDTQYF. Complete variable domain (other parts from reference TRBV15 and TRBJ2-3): DAMVIQNPRYQVTQFGKPVTLSCSQTLNHNVMYWYQQKSSQAPKLLFHYYDKDFNNEADTPDNFQSRRPNTSFCFLDIRSPGLGDTAMYLCATSRPDRRSTDTQYFGPGTRLTVL.

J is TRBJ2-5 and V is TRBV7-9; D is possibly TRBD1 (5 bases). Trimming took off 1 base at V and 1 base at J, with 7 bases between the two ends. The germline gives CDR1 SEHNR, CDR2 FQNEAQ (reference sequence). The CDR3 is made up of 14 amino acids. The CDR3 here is CASSLGGPQETQYF. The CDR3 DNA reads TGTGCCAGCAGCTTAGGGGGCCCCCAAGAGACCCAGTACTTC.

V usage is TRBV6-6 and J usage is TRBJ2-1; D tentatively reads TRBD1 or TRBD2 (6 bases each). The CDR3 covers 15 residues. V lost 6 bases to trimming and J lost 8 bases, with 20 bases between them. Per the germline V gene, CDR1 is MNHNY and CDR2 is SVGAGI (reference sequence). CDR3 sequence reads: CASRHRDLAVHEQFF. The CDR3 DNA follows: TGTGCCAGCAGACACAGGGACTTAGCGGTACATGAGCAGTTCTTC.

The CDR3: CASKRYDSYEQYF. Written as DNA, the CDR3 is TGTGCCAGCAAGCGGTACGACTCCTACGAGCAGTACTTC. V and J are TRBV2 and TRBJ2-7; possibly TRBD2 for D (5 bases). The CDR3 loop spans 13 amino acids. Per the germline V gene, CDR1 is SNHLY and CDR2 is FYNNEI. V was shortened by 7 bases and J by 0 bases, with 10 bases between the two germline ends.

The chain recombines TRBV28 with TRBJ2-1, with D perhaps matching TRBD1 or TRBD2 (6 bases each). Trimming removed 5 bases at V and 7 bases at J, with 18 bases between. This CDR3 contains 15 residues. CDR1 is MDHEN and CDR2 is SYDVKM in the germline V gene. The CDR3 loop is CASSQPVWGANEQFF. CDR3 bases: TGTGCCAGCAGTCAACCAGTTTGGGGGGCGAATGAGCAGTTCTTC.

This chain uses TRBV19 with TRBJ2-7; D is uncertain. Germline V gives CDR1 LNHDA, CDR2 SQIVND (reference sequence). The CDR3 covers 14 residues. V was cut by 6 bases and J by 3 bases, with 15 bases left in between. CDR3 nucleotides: TGTGCCAGTAGAATTGGTCCCAGTAGCTACGAGCAGTACTTC. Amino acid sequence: CASRIGPSSYEQYF.

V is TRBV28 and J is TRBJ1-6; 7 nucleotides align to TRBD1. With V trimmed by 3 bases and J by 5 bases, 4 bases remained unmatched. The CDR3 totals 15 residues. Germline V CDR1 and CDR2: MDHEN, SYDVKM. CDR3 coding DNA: TGTGCCAGCAGTTTGAGGGACAGAGATAATTCACCCCTCCACTTT. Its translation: CASSLRDRDNSPLHF.

The CDR3 DNA follows: TGTGCCAGCAGTGAGTTGGGGGGTAGCGACGAGCAGTACTTC. The encoded protein is CASSELGGSDEQYF. The V call is TRBV2, the J call TRBJ2-7; D is possibly TRBD2 (6 bases). The CDR3 loop spans 14 amino acids. The V end was cut by 3 bases, the J end by 5 bases, with 14 bases between. Germline V CDR1 and CDR2: SNHLY, FYNNEI.

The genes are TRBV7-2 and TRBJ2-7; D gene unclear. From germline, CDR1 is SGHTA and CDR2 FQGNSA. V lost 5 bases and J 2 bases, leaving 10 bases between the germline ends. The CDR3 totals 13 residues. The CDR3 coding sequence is TGTGCCAGCAGCCAACCTCCCGCCTACGAGCAGTACTTC. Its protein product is CASSQPPAYEQYF.

In DNA form, the CDR3 reads TGTGCCAGCAGTACCCAGACGGGGAACACTGAAGCTTTCTTT. Its protein is CASSTQTGNTEAFF. The chain recombines TRBV5-4 with TRBJ1-1; D ambiguous. The CDR3 consists of 14 residues. Trimming took off 5 bases at V and 1 base at J, with 12 bases between the two ends. The germline V gene encodes CDR1 SGHNT and CDR2 YYREEE (reference sequence).

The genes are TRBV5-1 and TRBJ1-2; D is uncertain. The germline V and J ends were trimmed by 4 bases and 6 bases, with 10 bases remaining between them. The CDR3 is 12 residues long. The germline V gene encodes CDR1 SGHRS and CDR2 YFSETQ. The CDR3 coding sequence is TGCGCCAGCAGCCTTCACACGGATGGCTACACCTTC. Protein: CASSLHTDGYTF. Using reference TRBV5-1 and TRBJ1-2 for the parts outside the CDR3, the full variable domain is KAGVTQTPRYLIKTRGQQVTLSCSPISGHRSVSWYQQTPGQGLQFLFEYFSETQRNKGNFPGRFSGRQFSNSRSEMNVSTLELGDSALYLCASSLHTDGYTFGSGTRLTVV.

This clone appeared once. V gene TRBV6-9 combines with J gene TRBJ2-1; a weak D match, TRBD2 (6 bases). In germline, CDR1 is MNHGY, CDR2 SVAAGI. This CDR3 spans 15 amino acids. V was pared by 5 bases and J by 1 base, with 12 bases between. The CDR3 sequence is CASSLRGRSYNEQFF. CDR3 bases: TGTGCCAGCAGTCTTCGGGGGAGGTCCTACAATGAGCAGTTCTTC.

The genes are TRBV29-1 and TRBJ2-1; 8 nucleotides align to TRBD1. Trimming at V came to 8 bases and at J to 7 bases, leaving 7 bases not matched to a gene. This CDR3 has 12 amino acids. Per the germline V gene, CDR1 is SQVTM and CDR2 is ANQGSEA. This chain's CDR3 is CSTGRGQNEQFF. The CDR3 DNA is TGCAGCACGGGCAGGGGGCAGAATGAGCAGTTCTTC.

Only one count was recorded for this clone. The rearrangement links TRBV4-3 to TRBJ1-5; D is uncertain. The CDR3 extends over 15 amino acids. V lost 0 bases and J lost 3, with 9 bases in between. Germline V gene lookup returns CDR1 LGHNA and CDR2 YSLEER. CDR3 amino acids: CASSQEVELNQPQHF. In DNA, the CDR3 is TGCGCCAGCAGCCAAGAGGTTGAGCTCAATCAGCCCCAGCATTTT.

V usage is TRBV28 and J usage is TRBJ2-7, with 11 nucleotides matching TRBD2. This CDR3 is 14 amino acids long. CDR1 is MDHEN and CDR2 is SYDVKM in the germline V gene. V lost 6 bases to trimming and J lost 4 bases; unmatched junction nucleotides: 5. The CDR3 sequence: CASRSTSGSYEQYF. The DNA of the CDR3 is TGTGCCAGCAGGAGTACTAGCGGGAGTTACGAGCAGTACTTC.

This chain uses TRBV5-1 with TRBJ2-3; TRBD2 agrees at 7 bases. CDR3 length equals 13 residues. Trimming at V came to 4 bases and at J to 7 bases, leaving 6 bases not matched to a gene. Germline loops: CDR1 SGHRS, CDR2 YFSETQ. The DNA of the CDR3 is TGCGCCAGCAGCCCCGGGGGGACGAATACGCAGTATTTT. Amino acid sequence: CASSPGGTNTQYF.

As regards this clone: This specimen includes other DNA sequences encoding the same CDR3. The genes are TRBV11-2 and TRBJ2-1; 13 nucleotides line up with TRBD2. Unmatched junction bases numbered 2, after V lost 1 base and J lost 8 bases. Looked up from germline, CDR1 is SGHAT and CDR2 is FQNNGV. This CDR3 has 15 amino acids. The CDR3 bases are TGTGCCAGCAGCTTAGGACTAGCGGGGGGATATGAGCAGTTCTTC. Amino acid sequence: CASSLGLAGGYEQFF. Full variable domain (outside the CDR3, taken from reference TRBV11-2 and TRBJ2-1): EAGVAQSPRYKIIEKRQSVAFWCNPISGHATLYWYQQILGQGPKLLIQFQNNGVVDDSQLPKDRFSAERLKGVDSTLKIQPAKLEDSAVYLCASSLGLAGGYEQFFGPGTRLTVL.

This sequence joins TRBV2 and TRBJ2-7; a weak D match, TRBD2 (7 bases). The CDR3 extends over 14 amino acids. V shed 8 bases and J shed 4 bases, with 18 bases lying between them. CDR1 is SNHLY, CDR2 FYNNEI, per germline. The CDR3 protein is CASGTEGGGYEQYF. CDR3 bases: TGTGCCAGCGGGACCGAAGGGGGGGGATACGAGCAGTACTTC.

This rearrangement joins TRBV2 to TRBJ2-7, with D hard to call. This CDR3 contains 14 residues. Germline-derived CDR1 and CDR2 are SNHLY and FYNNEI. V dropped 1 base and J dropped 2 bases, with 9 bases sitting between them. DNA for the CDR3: TGTGCCAGCAGTGAAGAACGGGTTGCCTACGAGCAGTACTTC. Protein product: CASSEERVAYEQYF. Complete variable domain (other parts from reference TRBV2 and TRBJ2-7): EPEVTQTPSHQVTQMGQEVILRCVPISNHLYFYWYRQILGQKVEFLVSFYNNEISEKSEIFDDQFSVERPDGSNFTLKIRSTKLEDSAMYFCASSEERVAYEQYFGPGTRLTVT.

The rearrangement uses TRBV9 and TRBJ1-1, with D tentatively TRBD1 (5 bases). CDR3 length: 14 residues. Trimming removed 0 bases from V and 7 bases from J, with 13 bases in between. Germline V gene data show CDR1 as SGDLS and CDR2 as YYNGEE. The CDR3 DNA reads TGTGCCAGCAGCGTAGTCGACAGTCGTGTTGAAGCTTTCTTT. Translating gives CASSVVDSRVEAFF.

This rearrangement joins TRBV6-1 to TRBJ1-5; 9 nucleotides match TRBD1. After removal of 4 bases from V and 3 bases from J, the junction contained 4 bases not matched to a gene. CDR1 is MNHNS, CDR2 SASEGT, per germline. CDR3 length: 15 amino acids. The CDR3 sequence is CASSAGQGVNQPQHF. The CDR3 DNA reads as TGTGCCAGCAGTGCGGGACAGGGCGTCAATCAGCCCCAGCATTTT.